The rows below give T cell receptor beta chains drawn from one sample of a study of Tregs in tolerant kidney transplant recipients. TCRdb's table, derived via immunoSEQ multiplex PCR, lists solely in-frame clones and lacks some. Of approximately 16,000 clones detected, about four fifths appear once; the ten largest clones hold under 2%. The specimen was Tregs from blood, collected before the transplant. The receptors shown here come from a human donor who received a combined kidney and bone marrow transplant. The CDR3 runs from the conserved cysteine through the conserved F or W. D genes are given only for firm matches. Expanded clones get a size class; other rows say once, few or many, or leave the size out.

CDR3aa,CDR3nt,v_gene,d_gene,j_gene,abundance
CASTSTGIGYTF,TGTGCCAGCACCTCAACAGGGATCGGCTACACCTTC,TRBV6-5,.,TRBJ1-2,.
CASSPLPLSSYNEQFF,TGTGCCAGCAGCCCTCTACCCTTAAGCTCCTACAATGAGCAGTTCTTC,TRBV9,.,TRBJ2-1,.
CASSSAGQEVEQYF,TGTGCCAGCAGCTCTGCGGGACAGGAGGTCGAGCAGTACTTC,TRBV5-4,TRBD1,TRBJ2-7,.
CASSQGAYGYTF,TGTGCCAGCAGCCAGGGCGCCTATGGCTACACCTTC,TRBV14,.,TRBJ1-2,medium-sized
CASSPRTGGPNYGYTF,TGTGCCAGTAGTCCAAGGACAGGGGGCCCTAACTATGGCTACACCTTC,TRBV19,TRBD1,TRBJ1-2,few
CASSLVTFAGAELEAFF,TGTGCCAGCAGCTTAGTGACCTTTGCAGGGGCCGAACTTGAAGCTTTCTTT,TRBV7-9,.,TRBJ1-1,.
CAITQVGGPWYGYTF,TGTGCCATCACCCAGGTGGGAGGCCCTTGGTATGGCTACACCTTC,TRBV10-3,.,TRBJ1-2,.
CASSYPGRQPQHF,TGTGCCAGCAGTTACCCCGGGAGGCAGCCCCAGCATTTT,TRBV6-5,.,TRBJ1-5,few
CASSLWTDEQYF,TGTGCCAGCAGCCTCTGGACAGACGAGCAGTACTTC,TRBV5-6,.,TRBJ2-7,.
CASSLGYSFSYEQYF,TGTGCCAGCAGCTTAGGGTACAGTTTCTCCTACGAGCAGTACTTC,TRBV7-9,.,TRBJ2-7,.
CASSLGTRIGEQYF,TGCGCCAGCAGCTTGGGGACTAGGATAGGCGAGCAGTACTTC,TRBV5-1,TRBD2,TRBJ2-7,.
CASSPRADSYNEQFF,TGCGCCAGCAGCCCCAGGGCGGATTCCTACAATGAGCAGTTCTTC,TRBV5-1,.,TRBJ2-1,once
CASSQEGGGNEQFF,TGCGCCAGCAGCCAAGAAGGCGGAGGGAATGAGCAGTTCTTC,TRBV4-3,.,TRBJ2-1,once
CASSRQRSPLIEGYTF,TGTGCCAGCAGTCGACAGAGGAGTCCGCTGATCGAAGGCTACACCTTC,TRBV27,.,TRBJ1-2,.
CASGGGSYEQYF,TGTGCCAGCGGCGGGGGTTCCTACGAGCAGTACTTC,TRBV6-1,TRBD2,TRBJ2-7,.
CASSVLMGQGDYGYTF,TGTGCCAGCAGCGTCCTTATGGGACAGGGAGACTATGGCTACACCTTC,TRBV5-4,TRBD1,TRBJ1-2,.
CSVDPDRRIYGYTF,TGCAGCGTTGATCCCGACAGAAGGATCTATGGCTACACCTTC,TRBV29-1,.,TRBJ1-2,.
CASSLEGTGRSPLHF,TGTGCCAGCAGCTTAGAGGGGACAGGGCGTTCACCCCTCCACTTT,TRBV7-9,TRBD1,TRBJ1-6,.
CASSHGDRGRETQYF,TGTGCCAGCAGCCATGGGGACAGGGGCCGGGAGACCCAGTACTTC,TRBV7-9,TRBD1,TRBJ2-5,once
CASSLGFSSYNEQFF,TGCGCCAGCAGCTTGGGTTTTAGCTCCTACAATGAGCAGTTCTTC,TRBV5-1,.,TRBJ2-1,.
CASSLTSGRFNEQFF,TGTGCCAGCAGCTTGACAAGCGGGAGATTCAATGAGCAGTTCTTC,TRBV7-2,TRBD2,TRBJ2-1,.
CASSPSGTSYEQYF,TGTGCCAGCTCACCTAGCGGTACCTCCTACGAGCAGTACTTC,TRBV18,.,TRBJ2-7,.
CSVGRGSGTNTGELFF,TGCAGCGTGGGACGTGGTTCCGGGACAAATACCGGGGAGCTGTTTTTT,TRBV29-1,.,TRBJ2-2,.
CASSRGGGGNQPQHF,TGTGCCAGCAGTCGGGGCGGGGGTGGCAATCAGCCCCAGCATTTT,TRBV27,.,TRBJ1-5,few
CASSFFRDRSHQPQHF,TGTGCCAGCAGCTTTTTTAGGGACAGATCTCATCAGCCCCAGCATTTT,TRBV7-8,TRBD1,TRBJ1-5,.
CASSLRRANEKLFF,TGTGCCAGTAGTCTCCGGAGGGCTAATGAAAAACTGTTTTTT,TRBV19,.,TRBJ1-4,.
CASSADRSNTEAFF,TGTGCCAGCAGTGCGGACAGAAGTAACACTGAAGCTTTCTTT,TRBV2,.,TRBJ1-1,.
CASSLSGRTQYF,TGTGCCAGCAGCTTATCAGGTCGTACGCAGTATTTT,TRBV5-6,.,TRBJ2-3,.
CSVSGTSVYEQYF,TGCAGCGTTAGCGGGACTAGCGTCTACGAGCAGTACTTC,TRBV29-1,TRBD2,TRBJ2-7,.
CASSFQRGVQPQHF,TGTGCCAGCAGTTTTCAAAGGGGCGTTCAGCCCCAGCATTTT,TRBV28,.,TRBJ1-5,.
CAIMRDRVYGYTF,TGTGCCATCATGCGGGACAGGGTATATGGCTACACCTTC,TRBV10-3,TRBD1,TRBJ1-2,.
CAWSAGDLTDTQYF,TGTGCCTGGAGTGCAGGGGATTTAACAGATACGCAGTATTTT,TRBV30,.,TRBJ2-3,.
CASSARLGRGWNEQFF,TGTGCCAGCAGCGCACGGCTAGGAAGAGGCTGGAATGAGCAGTTCTTC,TRBV9,.,TRBJ2-1,.
CATTVGQGIGLTDTQYF,TGTGCCACCACCGTAGGACAGGGTATCGGCCTTACAGATACGCAGTATTTT,TRBV28,TRBD1,TRBJ2-3,.
CASSEIWALSGNTIYF,TGTGCCAGCAGTGAAATTTGGGCTCTCTCTGGAAACACCATATATTTT,TRBV6-1,.,TRBJ1-3,.
CASSWVTGEQYF,TGTGCCAGCAGCTGGGTGACGGGCGAGCAGTACTTC,TRBV11-2,.,TRBJ2-7,.
CASSYPSGTNYEQYF,TGTGCCAGCAGTTACCCTAGCGGGACTAACTACGAGCAGTACTTC,TRBV6-6,TRBD2,TRBJ2-7,.
CASSQGYQETQYF,TGTGCCAGCAGCCAGGGATACCAAGAGACCCAGTACTTC,TRBV5-4,.,TRBJ2-5,.
CASSQDRRGDNEQFF,TGTGCCAGCAGCCAGGACCGCCGCGGGGACAATGAGCAGTTCTTC,TRBV11-2,.,TRBJ2-1,.
CASSLLRGGSYEQYF,TGTGCCAGCAGCTTACTAAGGGGGGGCTCCTACGAGCAGTACTTC,TRBV7-9,.,TRBJ2-7,.
CASSISLENIQYF,TGCGCCAGCAGTATTAGTCTAGAAAACATTCAGTACTTC,TRBV10-2,.,TRBJ2-4,.
CASSLGGLAGPRGYNEQFF,TGTGCCAGCAGCTTGGGAGGGCTAGCGGGGCCCCGGGGGTACAATGAGCAGTTCTTC,TRBV5-6,TRBD2,TRBJ2-1,.
CATREQGRTEAFF,TGTGCCACCCGGGAACAGGGTCGGACTGAAGCTTTCTTT,TRBV10-3,.,TRBJ1-1,.
CASSLVGSYEQYF,TGCGCCAGCAGCTTGGTAGGGAGTTACGAGCAGTACTTC,TRBV5-1,.,TRBJ2-7,.
CASSFSGGGYTF,TGCGCCAGCAGCTTTTCCGGGGGAGGCTACACCTTC,TRBV5-1,.,TRBJ1-2,.
CASSAGQGISYEQYF,TGTGCCAGCAGCGCCGGACAGGGGATCTCCTACGAGCAGTACTTC,TRBV7-9,TRBD1,TRBJ2-7,.
CASSLTGGFGYGYTF,TGCGCCAGCAGCTTGACAGGGGGCTTTGGCTATGGCTACACCTTC,TRBV5-1,TRBD1,TRBJ1-2,.
CASSAKTGSFIGELFF,TGTGCCAGCAGCGCCAAGACAGGGAGTTTTATCGGGGAGCTGTTTTTT,TRBV13,TRBD1,TRBJ2-2,.
CAISVGLGALNEQYF,TGTGCCATCAGTGTAGGCTTGGGGGCGCTTAATGAGCAGTACTTC,TRBV10-3,.,TRBJ2-7,.